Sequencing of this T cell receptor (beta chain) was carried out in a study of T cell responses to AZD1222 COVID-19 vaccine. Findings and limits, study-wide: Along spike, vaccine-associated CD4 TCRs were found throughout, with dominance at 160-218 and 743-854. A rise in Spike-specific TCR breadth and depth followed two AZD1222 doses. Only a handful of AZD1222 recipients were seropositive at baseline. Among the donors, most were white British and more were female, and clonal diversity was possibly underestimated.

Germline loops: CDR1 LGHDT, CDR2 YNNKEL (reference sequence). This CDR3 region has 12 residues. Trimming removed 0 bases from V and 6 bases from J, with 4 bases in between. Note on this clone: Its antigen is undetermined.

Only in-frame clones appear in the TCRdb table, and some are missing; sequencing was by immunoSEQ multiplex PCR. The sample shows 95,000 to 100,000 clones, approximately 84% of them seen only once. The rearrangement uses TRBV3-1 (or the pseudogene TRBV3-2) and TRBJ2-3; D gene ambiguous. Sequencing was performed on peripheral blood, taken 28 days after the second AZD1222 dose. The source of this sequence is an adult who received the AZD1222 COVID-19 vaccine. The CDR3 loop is CASSQEWDTQYF. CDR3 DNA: TGTGCCAGCAGCCAAGAGTGGGATACGCAGTATTTT.